This section outlines one T cell receptor (beta chain) sequence together with its context. This entry comes from a study of blood T cell repertoires in COVID-19. Looking at the study overall: The analysed material was cDNA or gDNA that came from T cells, B-cell-depleted T cells, or PBMCs.

Under the authors' procedure: Amplification from reference gene primers served as the basis for estimated nucleated cell counts. Sequencing used immunoSEQ multiplex PCR; TCRdb keeps in-frame clones, though not all of them. V, J and clone size are taken as reported in that table, and D and trimming were inferred from the DNA itself. The repertoire holds some 110,000 clones, roughly 80% seen once, with about 27% in the top ten. Sequenced material: peripheral blood. The sequence was obtained from a man aged 55 to 70 with acute or convalescent COVID-19.

The CDR3 DNA is TGTGCCAGTAGTAAGTGGGCCTCCTACAATGAGCAGTTCTTC. This gives the protein CASSKWASYNEQFF. The chain links TRBV19 to TRBJ2-1; D not certain. This CDR3 comprises 14 residues. The germline V gene encodes CDR1 LNHDA and CDR2 SQIVND (reference sequence). V was pared by 4 bases and J by 0 bases, with 7 bases between.